This T cell receptor beta chain emerged from a study of glioma-infiltrating T cells (TCRdb year 2016). Notes on the research overall: Sequencing of TCR alpha- and beta-chain repertoires was performed on glioma tissue, on non-neoplastic brain tissue, and on matched peripheral blood mononuclear cells. To gauge divergence between tissue and blood T-cell populations, every tissue-infiltrating repertoire was compared against the peripheral blood repertoire from the same patient. The paired cohort was made up of three low-grade glioma patients, 7 or 8 primary glioblastoma patients and three non-glioma patients who contributed non-neoplastic brain tissue. The full study reports these points: VJ-independent divergence between tissue and blood was below expectation in non-neoplastic patients but above expectation in all gliomas, especially low-grade gliomas. Only a very small number of CDR3 sequences turned up in both tissue and blood, a result put down to high CDR3 diversity combined with limited sampling. Small numbers underpinned the group comparisons: roughly 8 glioblastoma patients, three low-grade glioma patients and three non-neoplastic patients.

The CDR3 measures 16 amino acids from cysteine to phenylalanine. Just CDR3 DNA is preserved here, 48 bases in frame from base 1. From the germline V gene, CDR1 is MNHNS and CDR2 is SASEGT. Trimming accounts for 5 bases at V and 2 bases at J, while the number of junction bases matched to no gene is 10. TCR alpha and beta CDR3 regions were amplified with the iRepertoire nested amplicon-rescue multiplex PCR (arm-PCR) platform from RNA. For one-step reverse transcription and amplification, 100-400 ng of tissue mRNA or PBMC total RNA was used as input. Following bead purification, Illumina adapters were added through a secondary multiplex PCR, and the libraries were then gel-purified between 200 and 400 bp. Internal 6-nucleotide barcodes were carried by the libraries and were used for demultiplexing. Sequencing of the libraries was done on an Illumina MiSeq using 2x220 or 2x250 nucleotide paired-end reads. The paper's data handling went like this. FLASH 1.2.11 was used to merge paired reads, and BWA-MEM then aligned the reads to the GRCh37 human genome before TRA and TRB reads were extracted. For V and J assignment, an IMGT-derived reference of cassette sequences and CDR3 motifs that included pseudogenes was used. Reads were translated in three frames, and productive CDR3s were defined as those with a C...FGXG motif and no stop codons. Unique combinations of V-J cassette pair and CDR3 amino acid sequence were defined as clonotypes. Reads were filtered by Hamming distance, with the threshold set by the sequence error rate of each sample in mapped regions. TCRdb cleaned the public reads at Q25 with fastp, built clones with MiXCR and kept in-frame beta chains. Records with the same CDR3 protein are collapsed into one entry carrying the most frequent genes and DNA. The authors' filters were not applied to this entry. The sample table holds 12,000 or so distinct CDR3 sequences, of which roughly 29% were seen once. Jointly, the top ten make up roughly 42% of the sample.

This clonotype is termed medium-sized (0.01 to 0.1%). Its cognate antigen has yet to be identified. No per-base quality is available; no much larger clone lies one base away. The receptor was derived from a human donor with low-grade glioma or glioblastoma, undergoing nonglioma brain surgery, or in good health (not recorded which). The specimen was glioma tissue, nonneoplastic brain tissue, or PBMCs (not recorded which). The sequence links TRBV6-1 to TRBJ2-3; 7 junctional bases match TRBD2. The CDR3 reads as follows: CASSPPRAGFTDTQYF. The DNA sequence reads TGTGCCAGCAGTCCCCCCAGAGCGGGATTCACAGATACGCAGTATTTT.